The next 27 T cell receptor beta chains were all read from a single sample in a study of blood T cell repertoires in COVID-19. Using immunoSEQ multiplex PCR, the repertoire was profiled, and TCRdb retains in-frame clones only, with some absent. The table has under 300,000 clones, about 88% seen once. Sequenced input: peripheral blood. Receptors were obtained from a human donor with COVID-19, enrolled during active disease. The donor label of this sample is uncertain.

This chain connects TRBV5-1 to TRBJ2-6, with D possibly TRBD1 on 5 matching bases. CDR3 length: 16 amino acids. V dropped 3 bases and J dropped 0 bases, with 10 bases sitting between them. CDR1 and CDR2 from the germline V gene are SGHRS and YFSETQ. DNA of the CDR3: TGCGCCAGCAGCTCTGACAGTACCTCTGGGGCCAACGTCCTGACTTTC. This sequence encodes CASSSDSTSGANVLTF.

The rearrangement uses TRBV9 and TRBJ2-1; D is perhaps TRBD2 (5 bases). V lost 2 bases to trimming and J lost 7 bases, with 13 bases between them. This CDR3 has 14 amino acids. Looked up from germline, CDR1 is SGDLS and CDR2 is YYNGEE. Written as DNA, the CDR3 is TGTGCCAGCAGCGTTGGCCGGACTGGGAATGAGCAGTTCTTC. This sequence encodes CASSVGRTGNEQFF.

J is TRBJ1-4 and V is TRBV19, with 8 nucleotides matching TRBD1. CDR3 length: 14 amino acids. Germline values: CDR1 LNHDA, CDR2 SQIVND (reference sequence). J gave up 8 bases and V 5 bases, and 7 bases lay outside the gene matches. The CDR3 region is CASSDRQGSEKLFF. CDR3 nucleotides: TGTGCCAGTAGTGACCGACAGGGGAGCGAAAAACTGTTTTTT.

This clone was recorded once. V is TRBV10-2 and J is TRBJ2-7; TRBD2 matches 12 bases. The germline V gene has CDR1 WSHSY and CDR2 SAAADI. Trimming removed 6 bases from V and 4 bases from J; junction bases left unmatched: 10. The CDR3 is 16 amino acids. The CDR3 region is CASRGVRTSGVYEQYF. The DNA of the CDR3 is TGCGCCAGCAGGGGTGTGAGGACTAGCGGGGTATACGAGCAGTACTTC.

The rearrangement uses TRBV3-1 (or the pseudogene TRBV3-2) and TRBJ1-6; possibly TRBD1 for D (5 bases). Germline loops: CDR1 LGHDT, CDR2 YNNKEL (reference sequence). V dropped 4 bases and J dropped 8 bases, with 15 bases sitting between them. The CDR3 covers 15 residues. The CDR3 protein is CASSPQASFYSPLHF. The CDR3 nucleotides read TGTGCCAGCAGCCCACAGGCTTCCTTTTATTCACCCCTCCACTTT.

The table lists this clone with a count of one. The chain links TRBV6-5 to TRBJ1-6; perhaps TRBD1 as D (6 bases). This CDR3 comprises 12 residues. CDR1 and CDR2 (germline): MNHEY, SVGAGI. Trimming took off 10 bases at V and 8 bases at J, with 12 bases between the two ends. For the CDR3, the DNA is TGTGCCACCCGACAGGTGGATTCACCCCTCCACTTT. This translates into CATRQVDSPLHF.

Here the CDR3 DNA reads TGCGCCAGCAGCCATACGACAGGGGTTGGCTACACCTTC. Translating gives CASSHTTGVGYTF. The chain employs TRBV4-3 and TRBJ1-2, with TRBD1 matching 8 bases. Looked up from germline, CDR1 is LGHNA and CDR2 is YSLEER. The CDR3 consists of 13 residues. V shed 3 bases, J shed 7 bases, and the junction held 4 bases outside the gene matches.

J is TRBJ2-1 and V is TRBV28; TRBD2 matches at 8 bases. J was trimmed by 5 bases and V by 5 bases; bases with no gene match: 8. Germline values: CDR1 MDHEN, CDR2 SYDVKM. The CDR3 is 15 residues long. The CDR3 nucleotides are TGTGCCAGCAGTGCGCGGGAGGCCGTAAACAATGAGCAGTTCTTC. Protein sequence: CASSAREAVNNEQFF.

The J gene is TRBJ2-3, the V gene TRBV10-3; TRBD2 matches at 12 bases. Losses at the gene ends were 5 bases for V and 0 bases for J; bases not matched to a gene: 6. This CDR3 contains 17 residues. Germline V gene lookup returns CDR1 ENHRY and CDR2 SYGVKD. CDR3 amino acids: CAISPSGRASSTDTQYF. In DNA form, the CDR3 reads TGTGCCATCAGTCCTAGCGGGAGGGCCTCTAGCACAGATACGCAGTATTTT.

The chain links TRBV11-3 to TRBJ2-1; TRBD2 matches 9 bases. Germline V lookup: CDR1 SGHNT, CDR2 YENEEA. CDR3 length: 15 amino acids. With 5 bases clipped from V and 8 bases from J, the junction kept 10 bases outside the gene matches. The CDR3 sequence: CASSTRPSGIYEQFF. In DNA, the CDR3 is TGTGCCAGCAGCACTAGGCCTAGCGGGATCTATGAGCAGTTCTTC.

The V gene is TRBV29-1, the J gene TRBJ1-5; 11 positions agree with TRBD1. The CDR3 sequence is 14 residues long. Trimming cost V 4 bases and J 3 bases; bases outside gene matches: 2. Germline values: CDR1 SQVTM, CDR2 ANQGSEA. The CDR3 nucleotides read TGCAGCGTTGGGACAGGGGGCCCCAATCAGCCCCAGCATTTT. Amino acid sequence: CSVGTGGPNQPQHF.

This clone was recorded only once. The chain uses TRBV19 and TRBJ1-5; no clear D. Trimming removed 5 bases from V and 9 bases from J, with 11 bases in between. Germline V gives CDR1 LNHDA, CDR2 SQIVND (reference sequence). This CDR3 region has 12 residues. The CDR3 DNA reads as TGTGCCAGTAGTCCCGAACGGGGGCCCCAGCATTTT. This sequence encodes CASSPERGPQHF.

The DNA of the CDR3 is TGCGCCAGCAGCTACCGGGGGAGCGGGAACCTCTTTGAGCAGTTCTTC. This codes for CASSYRGSGNLFEQFF. The V call is TRBV5-1, the J call TRBJ2-1; TRBD2 agrees at 7 bases. The CDR3 consists of 16 residues. Trimming at V came to 3 bases and at J to 9 bases, leaving 15 bases not matched to a gene. Germline CDR1 SGHRS, CDR2 YFSETQ.

The rearrangement uses TRBV5-8 and TRBJ1-3; 8 bases are a match to TRBD1. Trimming took 4 bases from V and 0 from J; bases not matched to a gene: 12. This CDR3 spans 18 amino acids. Germline CDR1 reads SGHTS; CDR2 reads YDEGEE. The chain's CDR3 is CASSRTLGTGYSGNTIYF. The CDR3 bases are TGTGCCAGCAGCCGAACACTTGGGACAGGCTACTCTGGAAACACCATATATTTT.

The chain recombines TRBV2 with TRBJ2-7; possibly TRBD2 for D (6 bases). The germline CDR1 and CDR2 sequences are SNHLY and FYNNEI. V was cut by 4 bases and J by 6 bases, with 22 bases left in between. The CDR3 loop spans 16 amino acids. The CDR3 loop reads CASSGGWGLHPLEQYF. CDR3 nucleotide sequence: TGTGCCAGCAGTGGGGGATGGGGACTCCATCCCCTCGAGCAGTACTTC.

The genes are TRBV9 and TRBJ2-1; TRBD2 matches at 11 bases. The CDR3 sequence is 14 residues long. The V gene end was trimmed by 6 bases and the J gene end by 5 bases; junction bases not matched to a gene: 4. CDR1 is SGDLS and CDR2 is YYNGEE in the germline V gene. The CDR3 DNA follows: TGTGCCAGCAACAGACTAGCGGGACACAATGAGCAGTTCTTC. Protein product: CASNRLAGHNEQFF.

V is TRBV7-9 and J is TRBJ2-7, with 7 bases fitting TRBD1. Germline V CDR1 and CDR2: SEHNR, FQNEAQ (reference sequence). The V gene end was trimmed by 1 base and the J gene end by 5 bases; junction bases not matched to a gene: 5. The CDR3 runs to 14 residues. This CDR3 is CASSLVTGVHEQYF. DNA for the CDR3: TGTGCCAGCAGCTTAGTAACAGGGGTCCACGAGCAGTACTTC.

The V call is TRBV19, the J call TRBJ2-7; no reliable D call. The CDR3 has 13 amino acids. V lost 8 bases, J lost 5 bases, and 16 bases lay in between. The germline V gene has CDR1 LNHDA and CDR2 SQIVND (reference sequence). The CDR3 loop reads CASRPGGTHEQYF. Here the CDR3 DNA reads TGTGCCAGTCGGCCTGGCGGAACCCACGAGCAGTACTTC.

The chain is built from TRBV6-5 and TRBJ2-2; 9 bases are shared with TRBD1. The length of the CDR3 is 15 residues. CDR1 MNHEY and CDR2 SVGAGI come from the germline V gene. Losses at the gene ends were 6 bases for V and 1 base for J; bases not matched to a gene: 3. CDR3 residues: CASRDRGENTGELFF. The CDR3 nucleotides read TGTGCCAGCAGGGACAGGGGAGAGAACACCGGGGAGCTGTTTTTT.

A note on this clone: Other DNA sequences from this sample encode an identical CDR3 as well. The V and J genes are TRBV9 and TRBJ1-1; D ambiguous. The V end was cut by 1 base, the J end by 3 bases, with 4 bases between. The length of the CDR3 is 12 residues. Germline V gene data show CDR1 as SGDLS and CDR2 as YYNGEE. The DNA of the CDR3 is TGTGCCAGCAGCGTACGGGACACTGAAGCTTTCTTT. It yields the protein CASSVRDTEAFF.

This rearrangement joins TRBV19 to TRBJ1-4; D is perhaps TRBD1 (6 bases). The CDR3 contains 15 residues. Germline-derived CDR1 and CDR2 are LNHDA and SQIVND (reference sequence). With 5 bases removed from V and 7 bases from J, the gap between germline ends came to 17 bases. CDR3: CASSARGGQGEKLFF. CDR3 nucleotide sequence: TGTGCCAGTAGTGCCCGCGGGGGGCAAGGTGAAAAACTGTTTTTT.

The genes are TRBV6-6 and TRBJ2-1, with 7 nucleotides matching TRBD1. The CDR3 runs to 13 residues. V was clipped by 4 bases and J by 14 bases; unmatched bases: 11. CDR1 is MNHNY and CDR2 is SVGAGI in the germline V gene (reference sequence). The CDR3 DNA follows: TGTGCCAGCAGTTTCAGCTTATGGCAGGGGGAGTTCTTC. Translated, it gives CASSFSLWQGEFF.

CDR3 region: CASRATRDTEAFF. For the CDR3, the DNA is TGTGCCAGTAGAGCCACCAGGGACACTGAAGCTTTCTTT. J is TRBJ1-1 and V is TRBV19, with a weak D call TRBD1 (5 bases). This CDR3 has 13 amino acids. V lost 6 bases to trimming and J lost 3 bases, with 11 bases between them. Germline loops: CDR1 LNHDA, CDR2 SQIVND (reference sequence).

This clone has at least ten counts. The J gene is TRBJ1-1, the V gene TRBV19; no reliable D call. Germline assignment: CDR1 LNHDA and CDR2 SQIVND (reference sequence). The CDR3 sequence is 11 residues long. V was shortened by 1 base and J by 7 bases, with 4 bases between the two germline ends. The CDR3 coding sequence is TGTGCCAGTAGTATAGGCAGTGAAGCTTTCTTT. It encodes CASSIGSEAFF.

This clone appeared many times. The V call is TRBV4-2, the J call TRBJ1-2, with no clear D. The CDR3 loop spans 14 amino acids. Trimming shortened V by 0 bases and J by 6 bases, and 11 bases separated the two germline ends. Looked up from germline, CDR1 is LGHNA and CDR2 is YNFKEQ. The CDR3 protein is CASSQDERSDGYTF. As DNA, the CDR3 is TGTGCCAGCAGCCAAGATGAAAGGAGCGATGGCTACACCTTC.

This chain links TRBV7-3 with TRBJ2-2, with D maybe TRBD1 (5 bases). CDR1 and CDR2 from the germline V gene are SGHTA and FQGTGA. The CDR3 sequence is 16 residues long. V lost 3 bases, J lost 5 bases, and 16 bases lay in between. The CDR3 here is CASSFADTPGTGELFF. Written as DNA, the CDR3 is TGTGCCAGCAGCTTTGCGGACACGCCCGGGACCGGGGAGCTGTTTTTT.

CDR3 residues: CASSPPGVNYGYTF. In nucleotides, the CDR3 is TGTGCCAGCAGCCCTCCGGGGGTGAACTATGGCTACACCTTC. V is TRBV9 and J is TRBJ1-2; a weak D match, TRBD1 (5 bases). The CDR3 runs 14 residues. With 4 bases removed from V and 2 bases from J, the gap between germline ends came to 12 bases. Germline V gene sequence: CDR1 SGDLS, CDR2 YYNGEE.